This is a list of T cell receptor beta chains from one sample in a study of T cells in Graves' hyperthyroidism and ophthalmopathy. One entry per CDR3 protein, called by TCRdb with MiXCR from the multiplex PCR reads. The table includes about 98,000 distinct CDR3 sequences, approximately 40% detected once. The sequenced sample was peripheral blood or thyroid tissue (not recorded which). The receptors here all came from a woman in her twenties or thirties with Graves' hyperthyroidism. The CDR3 runs from the conserved cysteine through the conserved F or W. Fields, in order: D gene, J gene, V gene, clone size, CDR3 protein, CDR3 DNA. A D gene is named only where the DNA matches it firmly. Size tells how often a clone was seen (once, few, many) or the class of an expanded clone, and some rows leave it out.

>TRBD2|TRBJ2-2|TRBV9|.
CASSERLASGELFF
TGTGCCAGCAGCGAACGACTAGCCTCGGGCGAGCTGTTTTTT
>.|TRBJ2-2|TRBV28|.
CASSPQGFGTGELLF
TGTGCCAGCAGTCCCCAGGGTTTCGGCACCGGGGAGCTGCTTTTT
>.|TRBJ2-7|TRBV6-6|many
CASTSNHLPYEQYF
TGTGCCAGCACCTCGAACCACCTCCCCTACGAGCAGTACTTC
>.|TRBJ1-5|TRBV27|few
CASRSVEGGNQPQHF
TGTGCCAGCAGAAGTGTGGAAGGGGGCAATCAGCCCCAGCATTTT
>.|TRBJ2-7|TRBV5-1|.
CTSSLAGMGYEQHF
TGCACCAGCAGCTTGGCGGGGATGGGTTACGAGCAGCACTTC
>.|TRBJ2-5|TRBV7-2|.
CASTLGLVEETQCF
TGTGCCAGCACCCTCGGACTGGTGGAAGAGACCCAGTGCTTC
>.|TRBJ2-6|TRBV6-1|many
CATTPVISSGANVLTF
TGTGCCACCACACCGGTGATCAGCTCTGGGGCCAACGTCCTGACTTTC
>.|TRBJ2-3|TRBV7-2|many
CASSSPLNTQYF
TGTGCCAGCAGCTCCCCTTTAAATACGCAGTATTTT
>.|TRBJ2-3|TRBV14|many
CASSQEVDGSGTDTQYF
TGTGCCAGCAGCCAAGAGGTGGACGGTAGCGGCACAGATACGCAGTATTTT
>.|TRBJ1-2|TRBV28|many
CASRAITVYGYTF
TGTGCCAGCCGCGCAATTACGGTGTATGGCTACACCTTC
>TRBD1|TRBJ2-2|TRBV7-6|.
CASRPGTGQF
TGTGCCAGCAGACCCGGGACAGGGCAATTT
>TRBD2|TRBJ2-3|TRBV20-1|.
CSAGSIAGASDTQYF
TGCAGTGCTGGATCGATAGCGGGAGCATCAGATACGCAGTATTTT
>.|TRBJ1-3|TRBV7-2|many
CASRSGYSGNTIYF
TGTGCCAGCAGATCAGGGTACTCTGGAAACACCATATATTTT
>.|TRBJ2-6|TRBV7-2|.
CASSQIWDRNTEAF
TGTGCCAGCAGCCAGATATGGGACCGAAACACTGAAGCTTTC
>.|TRBJ1-4|TRBV10-3|.
CAISEGTGNEKLFF
TGTGCCATCAGTGAAGGGACCGGGAATGAAAAACTGTTTTTT
>TRBD1|TRBJ2-7|TRBV6-5|.
CASSGIQGGYEQYF
TGTGCCAGCAGTGGTATACAGGGGGGCTACGAGCAGTACTTC
>TRBD2|TRBJ2-5|TRBV5-1|.
CASSLAAGGGETQYF
TGCGCCAGCAGCTTGGCCGCGGGGGGAGGAGAGACCCAGTACTTC
>.|TRBJ1-2|TRBV28|.
CASSLLDRPYGYTF
TGTGCCAGTAGTTTACTGGACAGACCGTATGGCTACACCTTC
>TRBD2|TRBJ2-3|TRBV15|.
CATSSGTSGTSTDTQYF
TGTGCCACCAGCAGCGGGACTAGCGGGACTAGCACAGATACGCAGTATTTT
>.|TRBJ1-4|TRBV5-1|.
CASRSEGVEELFF
TGCGCCAGCAGATCGGAAGGGGTTGAAGAACTGTTTTTT
>TRBD2|TRBJ2-1|TRBV10-3|.
CAISESPRTSGSEQFF
TGTGCCATCAGTGAGTCGCCGAGGACTAGCGGGAGTGAGCAGTTCTTC
>.|TRBJ1-2|TRBV12-3/TRBV12-4|.
CASTERANYGYTF
TGTGCCAGCACCGAACGGGCGAACTATGGCTACACTTTC